These 26 T cell receptor beta chains were all obtained from the same sample, sequenced in a study of response to subunit inactivated influenza vaccine (dated by TCRdb to 2016 to 2019). The protocol used for the library was RT-PCR. For sequencing, an Illumina HiSeq 2500 was employed. TCRdb applied fastp at Q25 and MiXCR to the public reads, then kept only in-frame beta chains. For every CDR3 protein sequence, its rows merge into one entry that carries the most common genes and DNA. This sample is represented by roughly 460,000 distinct CDR3 sequences; about 10% of them were singletons. The ten top clones hold roughly 12% of the sample. This specimen's time point label, per the study, means: around 45 days after influenza vaccine administration. This material consisted of PBMCs from blood, taken 40 to 50 days after vaccination. The source of these receptors is a middle-aged man who received an inactivated influenza vaccine. Donor details come from another sample of the same person, matched by shared clones.

The chain is built from TRBV15 and TRBJ2-7, with 7 bases fitting TRBD2. Germline-derived CDR1 and CDR2 are LNHNV and YYDKDF (reference sequence). The length of the CDR3 is 14 residues. V lost 5 bases, J lost 2 bases, and 6 bases stayed unmatched. DNA for the CDR3: TGTGCCACCAGCGAACGGGGGACTACCTACGAGCAGTACTTC. This codes for CATSERGTTYEQYF.

This clonotype was observed a few times. The rearrangement links TRBV20-1 to TRBJ2-2, with 10 bases that match TRBD1. Germline lookup yields CDR1 DFQATT and CDR2 SNEGSKA (reference sequence). V was clipped by 1 base and J by 8 bases; unmatched bases: 4. CDR3 length equals 14 residues. Written as DNA, the CDR3 is TGCAGTGCTAGAGGACAGGGGGCGCAGGGGGAGCTGTTTTTT. This codes for CSARGQGAQGELFF.

This clonotype was observed a handful of times. This chain connects TRBV10-3 to TRBJ2-5; unclear D gene. Trimming removed 6 bases at V and 1 base at J, with 6 bases between. Germline V lookup: CDR1 ENHRY, CDR2 SYGVKD. The CDR3 extends over 12 amino acids. The CDR3 region is CAIRNFQETQYF. CDR3 coding DNA: TGTGCCATCAGGAACTTCCAAGAGACCCAGTACTTC.

The count of this clonotype is one. The chain has TRBV5-1 and TRBJ2-2; possibly TRBD1 for D (6 bases). V was clipped by 9 bases and J by 5 bases, with 14 bases between them. Germline CDR1 reads SGHRS; CDR2 reads YFSETQ. The length of the CDR3 is 13 residues. The CDR3, as DNA: TGCGCCACCCGTGCAGGGGATACCGGGGAGCTGTTTTTT. Protein product: CATRAGDTGELFF.

The table lists this clonotype with a few counts. This chain links TRBV6-2 or TRBV6-3 with TRBJ1-2; D is undetermined. CDR3 length: 13 amino acids. V lost 7 bases, J lost 1 base, and 10 bases lay in between. Germline V gives CDR1 MNHEY, CDR2 SVGEGT. CDR3 DNA sequence: TGTGCCAGCACCCTGGACGGTAACTATGGCTACACCTTC. The encoded protein is CASTLDGNYGYTF.

This clonotype was seen at least ten times. The rearrangement joins TRBV29-1 to TRBJ2-3, with D hard to call. V was shortened by 0 bases and J by 4 bases, with 20 bases between the two germline ends. The CDR3 loop spans 17 amino acids. Germline V lookup: CDR1 SQVTM, CDR2 ANQGSEA. The chain's CDR3 is CSVEDQRPPWWSDTQYF. CDR3 nucleotides: TGCAGCGTTGAAGATCAACGGCCCCCGTGGTGGTCAGATACGCAGTATTTT.

This clonotype was seen ten or more times. The chain employs TRBV29-1 and TRBJ1-5, with a possible D match to TRBD1 (5 bases). The CDR3 length is 17 residues. The V end lost 4 bases, the J end lost 0 bases, and 19 bases lay between the germline ends. Germline V CDR1 and CDR2: SQVTM, ANQGSEA. The CDR3 loop reads CSVVLTDYRYSNQPQHF. The DNA for the CDR3 is TGCAGCGTTGTTTTGACAGACTACAGATATAGCAATCAGCCCCAGCATTTT.

The V gene is TRBV10-2, the J gene TRBJ2-7; D unclear. Germline V lookup: CDR1 WSHSY, CDR2 SAAADI. Deletions cut 6 bases from V and 6 bases from J, with 18 bases between. This CDR3 region has 14 residues. The CDR3 nucleotides are TGCGCCAGCAGCACTGAACACCGGTTTAGCGAGCAGTACTTC. Protein: CASSTEHRFSEQYF.

The chain is built from TRBV5-1 and TRBJ2-6; D could derive from TRBD1 or TRBD2 (5 bases each). V shed 4 bases and J shed 1 base, with 9 bases lying between them. Germline V gene sequence: CDR1 SGHRS, CDR2 YFSETQ. This CDR3 region has 15 residues. This CDR3 is CASSKRGSGANVLTF. The CDR3 DNA follows: TGCGCCAGCAGCAAGAGGGGTTCTGGGGCCAACGTCCTGACTTTC.

This chain uses TRBV20-1 with TRBJ1-2; no definite D call. Trimming removed 6 bases from V and 8 bases from J, with 16 bases in between. This CDR3 has 12 residues. In germline, CDR1 is DFQATT, CDR2 SNEGSKA (reference sequence). The CDR3 here is CSAYRQASGYTF. The CDR3 coding sequence is TGCAGTGCCTATAGGCAAGCGTCCGGCTACACCTTC.

This clonotype was picked up many times. The chain couples TRBV20-1 to TRBJ1-6; D call uncertain. The V and J ends lost 1 base and 2 bases respectively, with 12 bases between them. This CDR3 is 16 amino acids long. Germline CDR1 is DFQATT and CDR2 is SNEGSKA (reference sequence). For the CDR3, the DNA is TGCAGTGCTAGAGCCGTCCAGAGCCCCTATAATTCACCCCTCCACTTT. Protein sequence: CSARAVQSPYNSPLHF.

This clonotype has a handful of counts. This chain links TRBV12-3 or TRBV12-4 with TRBJ1-1, with TRBD1 matching over 8 bases. There are 14 residues in the CDR3. Trimming cost V 6 bases and J 4 bases; bases outside gene matches: 7. The CDR3 nucleotides read TGTGCCAGCAGAATCAGACAGGGGCCCACTGAAGCTTTCTTT. Its translation is CASRIRQGPTEAFF.

This clonotype occurred many times. V gene TRBV12-3 or TRBV12-4 combines with J gene TRBJ1-5; 11 bases line up with TRBD1. CDR3 length: 14 amino acids. V dropped 1 base and J dropped 9; count of bases not matched to a gene: 2. In nucleotides, the CDR3 is TGTGCCAGCAGTTTAGGAGGGACAGGGGGGCCCCAGCATTTT. Its protein is CASSLGGTGGPQHF.

In this sample, this clonotype turned up many times. This chain joins TRBV12-3 or TRBV12-4 and TRBJ2-1; TRBD1 might be the D (6 bases). Trimming stripped 6 bases from V and 7 bases from J, with 7 bases between. The CDR3 spans 11 residues. The CDR3 DNA reads TGTGCCAGCAGACAGGGTAATGAGCAGTTCTTC. Protein: CASRQGNEQFF.

The CDR3 nucleotides read TGTGCCAGCAGTTTAGGGTTCGGCAGGGGTAGTGAACAGTACTTC. Translated, it gives CASSLGFGRGSEQYF. The chain combines TRBV12-3 or TRBV12-4 with TRBJ2-7; weak D call: TRBD1 (6 bases). The CDR3 runs 15 residues. The V gene lost 1 base and the J gene lost 10 bases, with 20 bases spanning the gap.

The sample holds a few counts of this clonotype. The junction departs from the called germline gene at one end, perhaps through a read error. The CDR3 is CASSFNRGDEQFF. The CDR3 coding sequence is TGTGCTAGCAGCTTTAACAGGGGTGATGAGCAGTTCTTC. The rearrangement uses TRBV7-7 and TRBJ2-1, with 7 bases that match TRBD1. Germline CDR1 reads SSHAT; CDR2 reads FNYEAQ (reference sequence). This CDR3 comprises 13 residues.

This clonotype has a handful of counts. The chain joins TRBV9 to TRBJ2-5; D gene uncertain. Trimming took off 0 bases at V and 2 bases at J, with 11 bases between the two ends. Germline values: CDR1 SGDLS, CDR2 YYNGEE. The CDR3 extends over 15 amino acids. The CDR3 nucleotides are TGTGCCAGCAGCGTAGGCTTGGGGTGGCAAGAGACCCAGTACTTC. This translates into CASSVGLGWQETQYF.

The J gene is TRBJ2-1, the V gene TRBV2; the D gene is possibly TRBD1 (6 bases). The CDR3 consists of 13 residues. The germline gives CDR1 SNHLY, CDR2 FYNNEI. Trimming shortened V by 5 bases and J by 6 bases, and 11 bases separated the two germline ends. CDR3 bases: TGTGCCAGCAGTCCGCCAGGGGTCAATGAGCAGTTCTTC. The encoded protein is CASSPPGVNEQFF. Combining the CDR3 with reference TRBV2 and TRBJ2-1 gives the whole variable domain EPEVTQTPSHQVTQMGQEVILRCVPISNHLYFYWYRQILGQKVEFLVSFYNNEISEKSEIFDDQFSVERPDGSNFTLKIRSTKLEDSAMYFCASSPPGVNEQFFGPGTRLTVL.

This clonotype was picked up a small number of times. This chain links TRBV3-1 with TRBJ1-4, with D perhaps matching TRBD1 (6 bases). V lost 4 bases, J lost 2 bases, and 8 bases lay in between. The germline CDR1 and CDR2 sequences are LGHDT and YNNKEL (reference sequence). This CDR3 has 14 residues. The CDR3 protein is CASSRTGTNEKLFF. CDR3 DNA: TGTGCCAGCAGCCGAACAGGGACTAATGAAAAACTGTTTTTT.

There are many counts of this clonotype. The chain links TRBV12-3 or TRBV12-4 to TRBJ2-7; tentative D call: TRBD1 (6 bases). V dropped 3 bases and J dropped 2 bases, with 8 bases sitting between them. The length of the CDR3 is 13 residues. CDR3 sequence reads: CASSFQGTYEQYF. CDR3 nucleotides: TGTGCCAGCAGTTTTCAGGGGACCTACGAGCAGTACTTC.

This clonotype was seen only a few times. V gene TRBV6-1 combines with J gene TRBJ2-1; D may be TRBD1 (5 bases). This CDR3 contains 17 residues. The V and J ends lost 5 bases and 4 bases respectively, with 21 bases between them. Germline V gene sequence: CDR1 MNHNS, CDR2 SASEGT. The DNA of the CDR3 is TGTGCCAGCAGTCCCAGAAGGGGCCCTACCCCTTACAATGAGCAGTTCTTC. Its translation is CASSPRRGPTPYNEQFF.

The J gene is TRBJ2-7, the V gene TRBV20-1; 11 bases are shared with TRBD2. The CDR3 totals 17 residues. Germline V gene data show CDR1 as DFQATT and CDR2 as SNEGSKA (reference sequence). With 0 bases clipped from V and 3 bases from J, the junction kept 10 bases outside the gene matches. Written as DNA, the CDR3 is TGCAGTGCTAGAGATCTCGCGAGTCTAGCGGGAGGCTACGAGCAGTACTTC. This encodes CSARDLASLAGGYEQYF.

Ten or more counts support this clonotype. The J gene is TRBJ2-7, the V gene TRBV29-1, with 7 positions matching TRBD1. Germline loops: CDR1 SQVTM, CDR2 ANQGSEA. V gave up 6 bases and J gave up 6 bases; unmatched junction bases: 5. The CDR3 consists of 11 residues. This CDR3 reads CSVTNRGEQYF. The CDR3 nucleotides are TGCAGCGTCACAAACAGGGGCGAGCAGTACTTC.

V gene TRBV5-1 combines with J gene TRBJ2-3, with D perhaps TRBD2 (6 bases). The V end was cut by 7 bases, the J end by 5 bases, with 14 bases between. CDR1 is SGHRS, CDR2 YFSETQ, per germline. The CDR3 contains 13 residues. The CDR3 bases are TGCGCCAGCGCGCCTAGCGCCGAAGATACGCAGTATTTT. This codes for CASAPSAEDTQYF.

The chain joins TRBV5-8 to TRBJ2-1, with D perhaps being TRBD1 or TRBD2 (5 bases each). The CDR3 spans 14 residues. Germline lookup yields CDR1 SGHTS and CDR2 YDEGEE. V was cut by 7 bases and J by 3 bases, with 14 bases left in between. The CDR3 protein is CASEPGTNYNEQFF. The CDR3, as DNA: TGTGCCAGCGAACCCGGGACCAACTACAATGAGCAGTTCTTC.

In its sample, this clonotype was seen a few times. The rearrangement joins TRBV6-2 or TRBV6-3 to TRBJ2-7; no clear D gene. The germline V gene encodes CDR1 MNHEY and CDR2 SVGEGT. Deletions cut 7 bases from V and 4 bases from J, with 17 bases between. This CDR3 is built from 14 residues. The CDR3 sequence is CASNRGKAAYEQYF. In nucleotides, the CDR3 is TGTGCCAGCAACCGCGGTAAGGCAGCTTACGAGCAGTACTTC.